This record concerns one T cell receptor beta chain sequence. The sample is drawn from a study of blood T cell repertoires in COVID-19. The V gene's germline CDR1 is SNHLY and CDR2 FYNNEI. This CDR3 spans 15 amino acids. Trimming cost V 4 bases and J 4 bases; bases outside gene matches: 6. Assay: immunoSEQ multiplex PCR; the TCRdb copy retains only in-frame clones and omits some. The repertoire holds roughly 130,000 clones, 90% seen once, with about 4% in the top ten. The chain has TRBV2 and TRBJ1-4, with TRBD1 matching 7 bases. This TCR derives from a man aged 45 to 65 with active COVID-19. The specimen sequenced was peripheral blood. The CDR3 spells CASSGAGGINEKLFF. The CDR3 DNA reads TGTGCCAGCAGTGGGGCAGGGGGGATTAATGAAAAACTGTTTTTT.